This entry lists 5 T cell receptor beta chains sequenced from one sample in a study of OX40 agonist ivuxolimab in advanced cancers. The data were produced by immunoSEQ multiplex PCR, yet TCRdb's version contains in-frame clones alone and is incomplete. Here the sample spans more than 65,000 clones, 90% to 95% being singletons. Sequences were derived from CD4+ or CD8+ T cells sorted from blood, sampled in a trial of the OX40 agonist ivuxolimab. All receptors derive from an adult with an advanced solid tumor such as melanoma, head and neck, liver or kidney cancer.

The chain recombines TRBV11-2 with TRBJ2-5; 10 positions match TRBD2. Unmatched junction bases numbered 7, after V lost 7 bases and J lost 5 bases. This CDR3 comprises 14 residues. In germline, CDR1 is SGHAT, CDR2 FQNNGV. This CDR3 reads CASKRELAGETQYF. In nucleotides, the CDR3 is TGTGCCAGCAAGCGCGAACTAGCGGGGGAGACCCAGTACTTC.

V gene TRBV2 combines with J gene TRBJ1-1; the D is unclear. The CDR3 length is 13 residues. The V and J ends lost 1 base and 1 base respectively, with 4 bases between them. Germline assignment: CDR1 SNHLY and CDR2 FYNNEI. Here the CDR3 DNA reads TGTGCCAGCAGTGAAGGTAGGAACACTGAAGCTTTCTTT. The encoded protein is CASSEGRNTEAFF.

The chain is built from TRBV4-2 and TRBJ1-2, with D possibly being TRBD1 (6 bases). V was trimmed by 1 base and J by 8 bases, leaving 17 bases between them. This CDR3 has 15 amino acids. Germline loops: CDR1 LGHNA, CDR2 YNFKEQ. The CDR3 reads CASSQGSGQSPGYTF. CDR3 nucleotide sequence: TGTGCCAGCAGCCAAGGGAGTGGACAGTCGCCAGGCTACACCTTC.

The V gene is TRBV19, the J gene TRBJ1-1; the match to TRBD1 covers 11 bases. The trim removed 5 bases at V and 4 bases at J, leaving 6 bases unmatched. In germline, CDR1 is LNHDA, CDR2 SQIVND (reference sequence). The CDR3 covers 15 residues. The CDR3 DNA is TGTGCCAGTAGTTTGACCGGGACAGGGGGCACTGAAGCTTTCTTT. Encoded protein: CASSLTGTGGTEAFF. The variable domain in full, with the rest retrieved from reference TRBV19 and TRBJ1-1, is DGGITQSPKYLFRKEGQNVTLSCEQNLNHDAMYWYRQDPGQGLRLIYYSQIVNDFQKGDIAEGYSVSREKKESFPLTVTSAQKNPTAFYLCASSLTGTGGTEAFFGQGTRLTVV.

The chain links TRBV19 to TRBJ2-2; D is undetermined. V lost 1 base, J lost 5 bases, and 5 bases lay in between. The germline V gene encodes CDR1 LNHDA and CDR2 SQIVND (reference sequence). The CDR3 has 13 amino acids. The CDR3 nucleotides are TGTGCCAGTAGTATAGGGAATACCGGGGAGCTGTTTTTT. Translated, it gives CASSIGNTGELFF.